This T cell receptor (beta chain) appears in the sequencing data of a study of T cell changes during pregnancy in multiple sclerosis. Assay: immunoSEQ multiplex PCR; the TCRdb copy retains only in-frame clones and omits some. The sample lists 65,000 to 90,000 clones, about 90% occurring once. CDR1 is SGDLS and CDR2 is YYNGEE in the germline V gene. The V gene end was trimmed by 3 bases and the J gene end by 5 bases; junction bases not matched to a gene: 6. This CDR3 has 15 residues. Sequencing was performed on CD4+ T cells from peripheral blood mononuclear cells, taken after pregnancy. The chain couples TRBV9 to TRBJ2-5; 11 nucleotides match TRBD1. This TCR was sampled from a female donor with multiple sclerosis, enrolled in a pregnancy study. CDR3 sequence reads: CASSEGQGAWETQYF. DNA for the CDR3: TGTGCCAGCAGCGAAGGACAGGGGGCTTGGGAGACCCAGTACTTC.